This is a list of T cell receptor beta chains from one sample in a study of T cells in Graves' hyperthyroidism and ophthalmopathy. MiXCR, applied by TCRdb to the multiplex PCR reads, yields one record per CDR3 protein. Counted here are around 350,000 distinct CDR3 sequences, about a sixth occurring once; the ten biggest clones make up more than 30%. The sample comprised blood. The source is a woman aged 25 to 39 with Graves' hyperthyroidism that later progressed to Graves' ophthalmopathy. Both conserved end residues are part of each CDR3. The D gene is left open where the match is weak. Rows give clone size only sometimes, using once, few, many, or a class for an expanded clone.

15,TRBJ2-1,TRBV20-1,TRBD1,-,CSARDLTGGGNEQFF,TGCAGTGCTAGAGATTTGACAGGGGGGGGCAATGAGCAGTTCTTC
14,TRBJ2-7,TRBV7-9,-,many,CASSFAGVSYEQYF,TGTGCCAGCAGCTTCGCAGGGGTTTCTTACGAGCAGTACTTC
15,TRBJ2-7,TRBV6-2/TRBV6-3,-,few,CASSYSRRALYEQYF,TGTGCCAGCAGTTACTCGAGGAGGGCCCTCTACGAGCAGTACTTC
16,TRBJ2-6,TRBV28,-,many,CASSLEASSGANVLTF,TGTGCCAGCAGTTTAGAAGCCTCCTCTGGGGCCAACGTCCTGACTTTC
13,TRBJ2-7,TRBV30,TRBD2,many,CAWTSGGNYEQYF,TGTGCCTGGACTAGCGGGGGAAACTACGAGCAGTACTTC
13,TRBJ1-5,TRBV6-1,-,few,CASSGLSNQPQHF,TGTGCCAGCAGTGGTTTGAGCAATCAGCCCCAGCATTTT
14,TRBJ1-1,TRBV4-1,-,many,CASSQNIENTEAFF,TGCGCCAGCAGCCAAAACATCGAGAACACTGAAGCTTTCTTT
14,TRBJ1-2,TRBV20-1,TRBD1,many,CSASGGQSNYGYTF,TGCAGTGCTAGCGGGGGACAGTCCAACTATGGCTACACCTTC
18,TRBJ2-3,TRBV12-3/TRBV12-4,-,-,CASSLAAPHPGGTDTQYF,TGTGCCAGCAGTTTAGCCGCCCCCCATCCCGGAGGCACAGATACGCAGTATTTT
14,TRBJ1-6,TRBV3-1,-,-,CASSQVPGNSPLHF,TGTGCCAGCAGCCAAGTCCCCGGTAATTCACCCCTTCACTTT
14,TRBJ1-1,TRBV25-1,-,many,CASSDAGMNTEAFF,TGTGCCAGCAGTGATGCAGGGATGAACACTGAAGCTTTCTTT
15,TRBJ2-7,TRBV24-1,TRBD1,few,CATSDSTGVPYEQYF,TGTGCCACCAGTGATTCTACAGGGGTCCCCTACGAGCAGTACTTC
15,TRBJ1-5,TRBV6-1,-,many,CASTPWDYSNQPQHF,TGTGCCAGCACCCCCTGGGATTATAGCAATCAGCCCCAGCATTTT
12,TRBJ1-2,TRBV30,-,many,CAWSVGVYGYTF,TGTGCCTGGAGTGTGGGAGTCTATGGCTACACCTTC
15,TRBJ1-2,TRBV7-8,-,few,CASSDLKRPLFGYTF,TGTGCCAGCAGCGATTTAAAGAGGCCGCTTTTTGGCTACACCTTC
16,TRBJ2-1,TRBV19,-,many,CASRILGGSSDNEQFF,TGTGCCAGTAGAATCCTCGGAGGGAGTTCAGACAATGAGCAGTTCTTC
11,TRBJ1-2,TRBV18,-,many,CASSPSGGYTF,TGTGCCAGCTCACCATCGGGAGGCTACACCTTC
15,TRBJ2-1,TRBV27,-,many,CASNSEAVSYNEQFF,TGTGCCAGCAACTCGGAGGCAGTCTCCTACAATGAGCAGTTCTTC
13,TRBJ2-7,TRBV12-3/TRBV12-4,-,few,CASSLFEGDEQYF,TGTGCCAGCAGTTTATTTGAAGGCGACGAGCAGTACTTC
14,TRBJ1-1,TRBV25-1,-,many,CASSETRKGTEAFF,TGTGCCAGCAGTGAAACCCGTAAAGGCACTGAAGCTTTCTTT
16,TRBJ2-5,TRBV27,TRBD2,many,CASSLRLAETQETQYF,TGTGCCAGCAGTTTACGACTAGCGGAAACCCAAGAGACCCAGTACTTC
13,TRBJ1-1,TRBV12-3/TRBV12-4,TRBD1,many,CASSPRQGDEAFF,TGTGCCAGCAGTCCGCGACAGGGCGATGAAGCTTTCTTT
15,TRBJ2-3,TRBV27,TRBD2,many,CASSLVSGGTDTQYF,TGTGCCAGCAGTTTAGTAAGCGGGGGCACAGATACGCAGTATTTT
24,TRBJ2-3,TRBV20-1,TRBD2,-,CSARGLAGGQGFATKQTITDTQYF,TGCAGTGCTCGGGGACTAGCGGGGGGGCAGGGTTTTGCTACGAAGCAAACAATCACAGATACGCAGTATTTT
16,TRBJ1-5,TRBV19,-,-,CASSPGGSLVNQPQHF,TGTGCCAGTAGCCCTGGGGGCAGCTTAGTCAATCAGCCCCAGCATTTT
17,TRBJ2-1,TRBV6-5,TRBD2,-,CASSYSGSGSVHNEQFF,TGTGCCAGCAGTTACTCGGGTAGCGGGAGTGTGCACAATGAGCAGTTCTTC
11,TRBJ2-2,TRBV20-1,-,few,CSARNTGELFF,TGCAGTGCTAGAAATACCGGGGAGCTGTTTTTT
14,TRBJ2-7,TRBV28,TRBD1,many,CASSLYGRGYEQYF,TGTGCCAGCAGTTTATACGGCAGGGGGTACGAGCAGTACTTC
17,TRBJ2-1,TRBV28,TRBD1,many,CASSIDTGDSPYNEQFF,TGTGCCAGCAGTATCGACACAGGGGACAGTCCCTACAATGAGCAGTTCTTC
15,TRBJ2-2,TRBV24-1,TRBD1,few,CATSDLGQGAGELFF,TGTGCCACCAGTGATTTGGGACAGGGGGCCGGGGAGCTGTTTTTT
14,TRBJ2-1,TRBV25-1,TRBD1,few,CASYGDRADNEQFF,TGTGCCAGCTATGGGGACAGAGCTGACAATGAGCAGTTCTTC
14,TRBJ1-6,TRBV30,TRBD1,-,CAWTQGADNSPLHF,TGTGCCTGGACTCAGGGGGCAGATAATTCACCCCTCCACTTT
16,TRBJ2-6,TRBV5-1,-,few,CASSRGHTLGANVLTF,TGCGCCAGCAGCAGGGGACACACTCTTGGGGCCAACGTCCTGACTTTC
16,TRBJ1-1,TRBV7-6,-,-,CASSRTTQGFNTEAFF,TGTGCCAGCAGCCGAACCACGCAGGGTTTTAACACTGAAGCTTTCTTT
16,TRBJ1-2,TRBV4-1,-,-,CASSQGPRQGWDGYTF,TGCGCCAGCAGCCAAGGCCCCAGGCAGGGCTGGGATGGCTACACCTTC
16,TRBJ1-2,TRBV6-5,TRBD1,few,CASSYSPGTGIYGYTF,TGTGCCAGCAGTTACTCACCCGGGACAGGGATCTATGGCTACACCTTC
13,TRBJ2-1,TRBV20-1,TRBD2,-,CSATGGGLLKQFF,TGCAGTGCTACCGGGGGGGGCCTGCTGAAGCAGTTCTTC
15,TRBJ2-3,TRBV2,TRBD1,-,CASRMTGAWADTQYF,TGTGCCAGCAGGATGACAGGGGCCTGGGCAGATACGCAGTATTTT
14,TRBJ1-4,TRBV29-1,TRBD1,few,CSVDPGTGSEKLFF,TGCAGCGTTGACCCCGGGACAGGGAGTGAAAAACTGTTTTTT
15,TRBJ2-2,TRBV6-1,TRBD2,many,CASSSLAGRAGELFF,TGTGCCAGCAGTTCTCTAGCGGGGAGAGCCGGGGAGCTGTTTTTT
14,TRBJ1-4,TRBV28,-,many,CASSFSATNEKLFF,TGTGCCAGCAGTTTCAGTGCAACTAATGAAAAACTGTTTTTT
16,TRBJ2-3,TRBV6-2/TRBV6-3,TRBD2,-,CASSARTSGSTDTQYF,TGTGCCAGCAGTGCAAGGACTAGCGGGAGCACAGATACGCAGTATTTT
14,TRBJ2-1,TRBV12-3/TRBV12-4,-,-,CASSLVGQKNEQFF,TGTGCCAGCAGTTTAGTAGGACAGAAGAATGAGCAGTTCTTC
15,TRBJ2-2,TRBV5-4,-,-,CASSPDEAGTGELFF,TGTGCCAGCAGCCCGGACGAGGCGGGCACCGGGGAGCTGTTTTTT
11,TRBJ2-1,TRBV20-1,-,many,CSAKGGNEQFF,TGCAGTGCTAAGGGTGGGAATGAGCAGTTCTTC
15,TRBJ1-5,TRBV28,TRBD1,many,CASSLRTGSNQPQHF,TGTGCCAGCAGTTTAAGGACAGGGAGCAATCAGCCCCAGCATTTT
15,TRBJ1-6,TRBV6-1,-,many,CASSEQGTYNSPLHF,TGTGCCAGCAGTGAACAGGGGACCTATAATTCACCCCTCCACTTT
16,TRBJ2-7,TRBV5-1,-,many,CASNPRQTVGLYEQYF,TGCGCCAGCAACCCCCGCCAGACAGTTGGCCTCTACGAGCAGTACTTC
15,TRBJ1-1,TRBV2,TRBD1,few,CASRDRGVMSTEAFF,TGTGCCAGCAGGGACAGGGGAGTCATGAGCACTGAAGCTTTCTTT
13,TRBJ2-1,TRBV27,-,many,CASRVLPRNEQFF,TGTGCCAGCAGAGTTCTCCCCCGGAATGAGCAGTTCTTC
16,TRBJ1-5,TRBV19,TRBD1,-,CASSILGTGDNQPQHF,TGTGCCAGTAGTATCTTGGGGACAGGGGATAATCAGCCCCAGCATTTT
13,TRBJ1-2,TRBV6-1,-,many,CASSEARPYGYTF,TGTGCCAGCAGTGAGGCCAGGCCCTATGGCTACACCTTC
16,TRBJ2-3,TRBV19,-,many,CASSSVRPIGTDTQYF,TGTGCCAGTAGTAGTGTCCGTCCTATCGGCACAGATACGCAGTATTTT
15,TRBJ2-3,TRBV27,-,many,CASSFFSRGTDTQYF,TGTGCCAGCAGTTTTTTCAGTAGGGGCACAGATACGCAGTATTTT
14,TRBJ1-2,TRBV4-1,-,few,CASSPVYGEGGYTF,TGCGCCAGCAGCCCCGTGTATGGGGAGGGAGGCTACACCTTC
15,TRBJ2-1,TRBV19,TRBD1,few,CASSLTSAGGNEQFF,TGTGCCAGTAGTTTGACGTCGGCAGGGGGCAATGAGCAGTTCTTC
16,TRBJ2-1,TRBV18,-,-,CASSPRVSISYNEQFF,TGTGCCAGCTCCCCCAGGGTTTCGATCTCCTACAATGAGCAGTTCTTC
16,TRBJ2-3,TRBV19,-,many,CASSIDLQTYTDTQYF,TGTGCCAGTAGTATAGACCTACAGACCTACACAGATACGCAGTATTTT
14,TRBJ2-3,TRBV6-2/TRBV6-3,-,many,CASRPPFSTDTQYF,TGTGCCAGCAGACCACCTTTCAGCACAGATACGCAGTATTTT
13,TRBJ1-1,TRBV12-3/TRBV12-4,-,-,CASALSVNTEAFF,TGTGCCAGTGCTCTTTCTGTGAACACTGAAGCTTTCTTT